This T cell receptor beta chain emerged from a study of Ad26.COV2.S vaccination and SARS-CoV-2 variants. The data were produced by immunoSEQ multiplex PCR, yet TCRdb's version contains in-frame clones alone and is incomplete. The sample contains over 100,000 clones, about 78% of which appear only once. Study-level points and caveats: Marked by substantial breadth, spike-specific CD8+ and CD4+ T cell responses were reportedly seen after vaccination.

About this clone itself: Its antigen remains unknown.

CDR3 size: 12 residues. The sample here was peripheral blood, taken after recovery from COVID-19. This receptor was obtained from a human donor who had recovered from COVID-19. The rearrangement joins TRBV21-1 to TRBJ2-3. TRBV21-1 is reported as a pseudogene. DNA of the CDR3: TGTGCCAGCAGCAAAGCGACAGATACGCAGTATTTT. Translating it yields CASSKATDTQYF.